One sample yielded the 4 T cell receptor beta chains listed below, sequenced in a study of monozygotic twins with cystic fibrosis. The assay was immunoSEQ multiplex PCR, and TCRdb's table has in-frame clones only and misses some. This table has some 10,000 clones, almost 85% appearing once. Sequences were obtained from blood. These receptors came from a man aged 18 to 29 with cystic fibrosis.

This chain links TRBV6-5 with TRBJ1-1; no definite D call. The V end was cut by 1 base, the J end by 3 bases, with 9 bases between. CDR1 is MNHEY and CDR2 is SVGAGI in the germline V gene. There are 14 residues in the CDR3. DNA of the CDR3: TGTGCCAGCAGTTACTGGGGTGTCGACACTGAAGCTTTCTTT. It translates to CASSYWGVDTEAFF.

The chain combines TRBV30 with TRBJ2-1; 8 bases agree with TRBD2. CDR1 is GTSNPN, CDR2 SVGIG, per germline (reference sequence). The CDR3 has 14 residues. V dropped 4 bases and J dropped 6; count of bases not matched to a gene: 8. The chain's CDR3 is CAWTRGARVNEQFF. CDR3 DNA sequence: TGTGCCTGGACGCGGGGGGCACGCGTCAATGAGCAGTTCTTC.

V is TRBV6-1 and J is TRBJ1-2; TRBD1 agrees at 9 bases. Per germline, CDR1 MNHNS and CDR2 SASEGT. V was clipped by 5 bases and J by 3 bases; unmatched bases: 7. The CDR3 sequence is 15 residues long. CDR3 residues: CASSHTGGSDYGYTF. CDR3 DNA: TGTGCCAGCAGTCATACAGGGGGCTCTGACTATGGCTACACCTTC.

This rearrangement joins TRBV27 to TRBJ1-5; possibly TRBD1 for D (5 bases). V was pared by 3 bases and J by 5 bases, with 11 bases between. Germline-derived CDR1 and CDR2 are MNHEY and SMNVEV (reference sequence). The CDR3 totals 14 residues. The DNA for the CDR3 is TGTGCCAGCAGTTTCGGGGGGGAGGATCAGCCCCAGCATTTT. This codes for CASSFGGEDQPQHF.